The clone carrying this TCR beta chain was seen a few times. Antigen: not known. This specimen belongs to a study of blood T cells in healthy people across ages. Primers used in a second PCR of roughly 7 to 11 cycles were a sample-barcoded 5' primer and a J-beta primer mix. Paired-end reads containing CDR3 totaled no fewer than 3 million for each sample. TCRdb reprocessed the 5' RACE reads with MiXCR, giving one entry per CDR3 protein. The sample carries 1.5 million to 2 million distinct CDR3 sequences, around 50% recorded once. The CDR3 totals 16 residues. Germline V gene lookup returns CDR1 SGHAT and CDR2 FQNNGV. V was clipped by 1 base and J by 3 bases; unmatched bases: 5. General study points: While age rose, TCR beta diversity per million T cells dropped in a roughly linear way. Unsorted PBMCs prevented conclusive naive versus antigen-experienced comparison.

The J gene is TRBJ2-1, the V gene TRBV11-2; TRBD2 matches at 8 bases. This clonotype was sampled from a woman in her thirties or forties in good health. The sample comprised blood. CDR3 sequence reads: CASSLVLAEYYNEQFF. The CDR3 DNA is TGTGCCAGCAGCTTAGTACTAGCGGAATACTACAATGAGCAGTTCTTC. The full variable domain, its missing parts supplied by reference TRBV11-2 and TRBJ2-1, is EAGVAQSPRYKIIEKRQSVAFWCNPISGHATLYWYQQILGQGPKLLIQFQNNGVVDDSQLPKDRFSAERLKGVDSTLKIQPAKLEDSAVYLCASSLVLAEYYNEQFFGPGTRLTVL.